This TCR beta chain was obtained from a study of T cells in Graves' hyperthyroidism and ophthalmopathy. Looking at the study overall: Peripheral blood collection took place at initial diagnosis, before any treatment. Study-wide findings and caveats: Peripheral blood also featured most of the thyroid clonotypes expanded above 0.001.

Exclusion of patients followed from uncontrolled infection, other autoimmune disease, pregnancy or lactation. The source of the PBMCs was 8.5 to 10 ml of fresh peripheral blood. This clonotype has a count of ten or more. Its cognate antigen is unknown. Germline V gene data show CDR1 as SNHLY and CDR2 as FYNNEI. V lost 2 bases to trimming and J lost 0 bases, with 8 bases between them. This CDR3 comprises 15 residues. Researchers took RNA transcripts and amplified the TCR beta CDR3 regions from them. Researchers ran a first-round RT-PCR on the TCR CDR3 using the HTBI primer set. MiXCR, applied by TCRdb to the multiplex PCR reads, yields one record per CDR3 protein. The data show roughly 380,000 distinct CDR3 sequences, roughly an eighth seen once.

V and J are TRBV2 and TRBJ1-3; D ambiguous. Material for sequencing was blood. The source is a woman under 30 with Graves' hyperthyroidism. The CDR3 region is CASSELISSGNTIYF. CDR3 DNA: TGTGCCAGCAGTGAACTGATAAGCTCTGGAAACACCATATATTTT.